The T cell receptor (beta chain) described here comes from a study of memory CD4+ T cells and cytomegalovirus serostatus. V lost 9 bases, J lost 5 bases, and 19 bases lay in between. Germline values: CDR1 MNHEY, CDR2 SVGAGI. This CDR3 has 14 amino acids. The sort gate was single viable CD3+CD4+CD8-CD45RO+ cells for memory CD4+ T cells. Serum IgG to CMV pp150, pp28, p38 and p52 defined serostatus. After thawing, CD4+ T cells were positively selected. A word on this clone: Antigen specificity is unknown.

In the authors' methods: Out-of-frame sequences were removed, leaving a few million distinct TCRbeta sequences. Some clones are missing from TCRdb's copy, which holds only in-frame ones; the method was immunoSEQ multiplex PCR. V, J and clone size derive from that table, while D and trimming were established from the DNA sequence. The sample shows tens of thousands of clones, around 76% of them seen only once. Findings of the study overall: CD4+ memory repertoires contained 67 of 164 reported CMV TCRbeta sequences.

This TCR was sampled from an adult in good health and CMV-seropositive. Input material: memory CD4+ T cells from blood. The rearrangement joins TRBV6-5 to TRBJ1-2; TRBD1 might be the D (6 bases). CDR3 coding DNA: TGTGCCAGTACCCGGGGGGCGGATAAGTATGGCTACACCTTC. Translated: CASTRGADKYGYTF.